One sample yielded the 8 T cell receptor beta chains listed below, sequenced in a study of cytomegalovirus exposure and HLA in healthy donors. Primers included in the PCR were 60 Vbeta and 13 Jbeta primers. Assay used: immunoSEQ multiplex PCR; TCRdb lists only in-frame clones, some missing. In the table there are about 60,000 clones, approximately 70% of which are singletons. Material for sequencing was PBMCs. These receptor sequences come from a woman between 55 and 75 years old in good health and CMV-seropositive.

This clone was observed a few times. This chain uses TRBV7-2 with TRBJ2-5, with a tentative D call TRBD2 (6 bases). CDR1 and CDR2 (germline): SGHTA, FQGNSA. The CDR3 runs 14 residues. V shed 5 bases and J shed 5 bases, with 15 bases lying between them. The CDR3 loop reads CASSGRDSSETQYF. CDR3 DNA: TGTGCCAGCAGCGGCCGGGACTCGTCCGAGACCCAGTACTTC.

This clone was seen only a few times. The CDR3 reads CASSPNSGGGTGELFF. CDR3 DNA sequence: TGTGCCAGCAGCCCGAATAGCGGGGGGGGCACCGGGGAGCTGTTTTTT. This sequence joins TRBV9 and TRBJ2-2, with 11 positions matching TRBD2. Trimming cost V 4 bases and J 4 bases; bases outside gene matches: 6. CDR1 is SGDLS, CDR2 YYNGEE, per germline. The CDR3 loop spans 16 amino acids.

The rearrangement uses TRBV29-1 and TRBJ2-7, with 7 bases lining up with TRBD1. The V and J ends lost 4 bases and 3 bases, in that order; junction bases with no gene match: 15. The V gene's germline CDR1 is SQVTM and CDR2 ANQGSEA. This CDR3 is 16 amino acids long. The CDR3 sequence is CSVAFLNRDSFYEQYF. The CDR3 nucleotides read TGCAGCGTTGCCTTCCTTAACCGGGACAGCTTCTACGAGCAGTACTTC.

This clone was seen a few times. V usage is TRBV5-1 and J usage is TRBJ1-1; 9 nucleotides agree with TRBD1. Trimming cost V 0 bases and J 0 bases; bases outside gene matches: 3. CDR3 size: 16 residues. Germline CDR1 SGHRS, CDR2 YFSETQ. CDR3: CASSLETGGMNTEAFF. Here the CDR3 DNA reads TGCGCCAGCAGCTTGGAAACAGGGGGCATGAACACTGAAGCTTTCTTT.

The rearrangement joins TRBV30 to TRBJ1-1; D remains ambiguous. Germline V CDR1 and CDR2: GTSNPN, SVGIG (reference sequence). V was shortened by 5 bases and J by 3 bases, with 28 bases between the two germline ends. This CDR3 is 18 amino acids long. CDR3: CAWSKQTPTREFHTEAFF. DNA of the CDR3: TGTGCCTGGTCCAAACAGACACCTACTCGGGAGTTTCACACTGAAGCTTTCTTT.

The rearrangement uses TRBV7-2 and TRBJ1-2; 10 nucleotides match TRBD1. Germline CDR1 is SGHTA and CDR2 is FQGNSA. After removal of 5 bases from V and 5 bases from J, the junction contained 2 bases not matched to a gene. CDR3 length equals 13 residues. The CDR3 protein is CASSPGQGYGYTF. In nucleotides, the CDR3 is TGTGCCAGCAGCCCGGGACAGGGGTATGGCTACACCTTC.

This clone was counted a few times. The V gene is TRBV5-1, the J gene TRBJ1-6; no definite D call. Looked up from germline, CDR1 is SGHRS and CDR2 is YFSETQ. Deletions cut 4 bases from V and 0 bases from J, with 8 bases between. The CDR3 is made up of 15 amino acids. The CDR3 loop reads CASSVVSSYNSPLHF. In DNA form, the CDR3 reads TGCGCCAGCAGCGTTGTGAGCTCCTATAATTCACCCCTCCACTTT.

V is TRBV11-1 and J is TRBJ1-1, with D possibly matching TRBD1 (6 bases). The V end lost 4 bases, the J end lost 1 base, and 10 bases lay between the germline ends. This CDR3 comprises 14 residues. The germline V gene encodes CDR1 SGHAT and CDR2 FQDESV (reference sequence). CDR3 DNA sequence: TGTGCCAGCAGCTCACAGGGTGGGAACACTGAAGCTTTCTTT. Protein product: CASSSQGGNTEAFF.